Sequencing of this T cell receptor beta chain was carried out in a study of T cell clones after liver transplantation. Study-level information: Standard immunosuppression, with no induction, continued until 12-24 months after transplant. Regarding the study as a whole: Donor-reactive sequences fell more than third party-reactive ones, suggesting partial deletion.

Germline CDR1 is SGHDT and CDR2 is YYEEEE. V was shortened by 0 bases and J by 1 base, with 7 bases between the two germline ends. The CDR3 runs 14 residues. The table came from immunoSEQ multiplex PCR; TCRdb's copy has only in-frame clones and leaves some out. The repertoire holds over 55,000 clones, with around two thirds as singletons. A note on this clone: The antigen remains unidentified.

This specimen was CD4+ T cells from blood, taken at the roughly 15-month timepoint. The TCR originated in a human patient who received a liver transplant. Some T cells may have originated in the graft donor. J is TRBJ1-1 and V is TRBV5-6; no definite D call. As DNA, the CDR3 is TGTGCCAGCAGCTTGGGTCCTGGGAACACTGAAGCTTTCTTT. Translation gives CASSLGPGNTEAFF.